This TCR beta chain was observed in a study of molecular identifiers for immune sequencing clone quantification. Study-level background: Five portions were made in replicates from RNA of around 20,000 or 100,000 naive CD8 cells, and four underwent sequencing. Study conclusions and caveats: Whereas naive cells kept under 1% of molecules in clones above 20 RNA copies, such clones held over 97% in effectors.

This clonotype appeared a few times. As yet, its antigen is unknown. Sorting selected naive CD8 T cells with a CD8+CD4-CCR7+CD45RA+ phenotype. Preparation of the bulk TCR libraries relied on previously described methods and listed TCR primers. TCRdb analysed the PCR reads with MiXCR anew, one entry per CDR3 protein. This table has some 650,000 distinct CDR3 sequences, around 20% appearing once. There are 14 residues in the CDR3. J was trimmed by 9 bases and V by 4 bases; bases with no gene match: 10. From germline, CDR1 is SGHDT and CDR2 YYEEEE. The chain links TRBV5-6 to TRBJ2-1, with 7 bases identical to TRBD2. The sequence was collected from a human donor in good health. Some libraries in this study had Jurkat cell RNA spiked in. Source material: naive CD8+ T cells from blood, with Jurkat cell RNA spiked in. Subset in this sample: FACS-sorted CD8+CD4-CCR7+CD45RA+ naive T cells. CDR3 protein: CASSQHGGLTEQFF. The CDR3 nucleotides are TGTGCCAGCAGCCAACATGGGGGACTAACTGAGCAGTTCTTC.